The 23 T cell receptor beta chains given below trace back to one sample, sequenced in a study of vaccination effects on CD4 cells after COVID-19. For these TCRs, the target antigens are not known. Data came from immunoSEQ multiplex PCR; TCRdb stores just in-frame clones and leaves some out. The repertoire holds 29,000 or so clones, 74% seen once, with 15% to 20% in the top ten. Viral peptide pool expansion of antigen-specific CD4+ T cells preceded sequencing in the ViraFEST assay. Once cultured for approximately eleven days, the cells underwent separation to obtain CD4+ T cells. Participants each got two BNT162b2 or mRNA-1273 vaccine doses. The sample in question was CD4+ T cells from PBMCs cultured with HCoV-OC43 spike peptides, obtained after COVID-19 vaccination. Subset: HCoV-OC43 spike overlapping peptide pool stimulation. All receptors come from a human donor who received a COVID-19 vaccine.

The DNA of the CDR3 is TGTGCCTGGACAGGGGGGAATAATTCACCCCTCCACTTT. Protein: CAWTGGNNSPLHF. This chain uses TRBV30 with TRBJ1-6, with 7 bases lining up with TRBD1. This CDR3 region has 13 residues. V lost 4 bases, J lost 5 bases, and 2 bases stayed unmatched. Germline values: CDR1 GTSNPN, CDR2 SVGIG (reference sequence).

The chain links TRBV30 to TRBJ1-1; TRBD1 aligns across 9 bases. This CDR3 has 13 residues. CDR1 and CDR2 from the germline V gene are GTSNPN and SVGIG (reference sequence). V shed 5 bases and J 3 bases; nucleotides not matched to a gene: 4. The CDR3 reads CAWVQGAYTEAFF. CDR3 coding DNA: TGTGCCTGGGTACAGGGGGCCTACACTGAAGCTTTCTTT.

A few counts support this clone. The CDR3: CASSPMGGHSTDTQYF. CDR3 nucleotides: TGTGCCAGCAGCCCCATGGGGGGCCACAGCACAGATACGCAGTATTTT. V is TRBV9 and J is TRBJ2-3, with D tentatively TRBD1 or TRBD2 (6 bases each). The CDR3 spans 16 residues. The V gene's germline CDR1 is SGDLS and CDR2 YYNGEE. Trimming removed 4 bases from V and 0 bases from J, with 15 bases in between.

The chain combines TRBV27 with TRBJ1-1; D is uncertain. Trimming removed 2 bases from V and 0 bases from J, with 7 bases in between. CDR3 length equals 14 residues. Germline V gene data show CDR1 as MNHEY and CDR2 as SMNVEV (reference sequence). The CDR3 loop reads CASSLMRLNTEAFF. The DNA of the CDR3 is TGTGCCAGCAGTTTAATGCGATTGAACACTGAAGCTTTCTTT.

This clone was detected only a few times. The CDR3 nucleotides are TGTGCCAGCAGTCTAGGGGGGGTAGCAGTGCGCAAGCAGTATTTT. Translating it yields CASSLGGVAVRKQYF. This sequence joins TRBV9 and TRBJ2-3, with D maybe TRBD2 (7 bases). The CDR3 is made up of 15 amino acids. V dropped 5 bases and J dropped 11 bases, with 24 bases sitting between them. The V gene's germline CDR1 is SGDLS and CDR2 YYNGEE.

The chain uses TRBV27 and TRBJ2-1; D perhaps matches TRBD2 (6 bases). V lost 0 bases, J lost 10 bases, and 13 bases lay in between. Germline loops: CDR1 MNHEY, CDR2 SMNVEV (reference sequence). This CDR3 comprises 14 residues. The CDR3 DNA reads TGTGCCAGCAGTTTATCACTAGCTTCTGGGGAGCAGTTCTTC. Translating it yields CASSLSLASGEQFF.

The chain joins TRBV2 to TRBJ2-3, with 8 bases identical to TRBD2. J lost 1 base, V lost 2 bases, and 5 bases had no gene match. Germline values: CDR1 SNHLY, CDR2 FYNNEI. This CDR3 region has 16 residues. This CDR3 reads CASSESSGIGTDTQYF. The CDR3 region has the DNA TGTGCCAGCAGTGAAAGTAGCGGGATTGGCACAGATACGCAGTATTTT.

This clone was counted between two and nine times. V gene TRBV5-4 combines with J gene TRBJ1-2; a possible D gene is TRBD1 (5 bases). The ends were cut back, 3 bases at V and 8 bases at J, with 20 bases in the middle. Germline assignment: CDR1 SGHNT and CDR2 YYREEE (reference sequence). This CDR3 has 15 residues. Written as DNA, the CDR3 is TGTGCCAGCAGCTACTCCCAGGGCCAAGAGCGCGGCTACACCTTC. This sequence encodes CASSYSQGQERGYTF. The full variable domain, its missing parts supplied by reference TRBV5-4 and TRBJ1-2, is ETGVTQSPTHLIKTRGQQVTLRCSSQSGHNTVSWYQQALGQGPQFIFQYYREEENGRGNFPPRFSGLQFPNYSSELNVNALELDDSALYLCASSYSQGQERGYTFGSGTRLTVV.

The V gene is TRBV5-4, the J gene TRBJ2-4, with 11 bases matching TRBD1. The CDR3 runs 16 residues. Germline V gene lookup returns CDR1 SGHNT and CDR2 YYREEE (reference sequence). V was pared by 4 bases and J by 6 bases, with 9 bases of the junction left unmatched. This CDR3 is CASSMDRGQRGNIQYF. The CDR3 DNA sequence: TGTGCCAGCAGCATGGACAGGGGGCAAAGGGGAAACATTCAGTACTTC.

This sequence joins TRBV6-5 and TRBJ1-1; D gene uncertain. Deletions cut 2 bases from V and 0 bases from J, with 7 bases between. The V gene's germline CDR1 is MNHEY and CDR2 SVGAGI. The length of the CDR3 is 14 residues. The CDR3 DNA follows: TGTGCCAGCAGTTACGCCGCAGTGAACACTGAAGCTTTCTTT. The encoded protein is CASSYAAVNTEAFF.

The chain carries TRBV18 and TRBJ1-1, with D maybe TRBD1 (6 bases). Germline V gene lookup returns CDR1 KGHSH and CDR2 LQKENI. With 3 bases removed from V and 4 bases from J, the gap between germline ends came to 9 bases. This CDR3 comprises 13 residues. As DNA, the CDR3 is TGTGCCAGCTCACCTAGAGGGGGCACTGAAGCTTTCTTT. Translated, it gives CASSPRGGTEAFF.

This chain links TRBV7-2 with TRBJ1-1, with 11 bases lining up with TRBD1. V lost 5 bases, J lost 10 bases, and 6 bases stayed unmatched. Germline V gives CDR1 SGHTA, CDR2 FQGNSA. The CDR3 is 13 residues long. CDR3 nucleotides: TGTGCCAGCAGCCCGGGACAGGGGGTGGGAGCTTTCTTT. It encodes CASSPGQGVGAFF.

The genes are TRBV6-5 and TRBJ2-7; 10 nucleotides match TRBD2. Germline loops: CDR1 MNHEY, CDR2 SVGAGI. The V segment lost 10 bases and the J segment 2 bases; nucleotides outside the gene matches: 8. The CDR3 has 14 residues. CDR3 region: CATQFSGRTYEQYF. The CDR3 nucleotides read TGTGCCACCCAGTTTAGCGGGAGGACCTACGAGCAGTACTTC.

This rearrangement joins TRBV4-1 to TRBJ2-4; unclear D gene. The germline gives CDR1 MGHRA, CDR2 YSYEKL. The CDR3 has 17 residues. The ends were cut back, 3 bases at V and 0 bases at J, with 15 bases in the middle. This CDR3 is CASSQSNKEIAKNIQYF. The CDR3 region has the DNA TGCGCCAGCAGCCAGTCGAACAAGGAAATAGCCAAAAACATTCAGTACTTC.

This clone showed up just a few times. The chain employs TRBV29-1 and TRBJ1-2; the D gene is possibly TRBD1 (6 bases). The germline gives CDR1 SQVTM, CDR2 ANQGSEA. This CDR3 contains 12 residues. Trimming took off 4 bases at V and 1 base at J, with 7 bases between the two ends. The CDR3 DNA follows: TGCAGCGTTGTGGACAGTAACTATGGCTACACCTTC. Its protein is CSVVDSNYGYTF.

The rearrangement joins TRBV6-5 to TRBJ2-5, with 11 bases matching TRBD1. Germline CDR1 reads MNHEY; CDR2 reads SVGAGI. Trimming at V came to 8 bases and at J to 3 bases, leaving 5 bases not matched to a gene. This CDR3 is built from 14 residues. The CDR3: CASGQGALEETQYF. DNA of the CDR3: TGTGCCAGCGGACAGGGGGCGCTGGAAGAGACCCAGTACTTC.

This rearrangement joins TRBV21-1 to TRBJ2-3; TRBD1, as called in the table, went unchecked against the DNA. TRBV21-1 is reported as a pseudogene. The CDR3 runs 15 residues. As DNA, the CDR3 is TGTGCCAGCAGCAGACCGACAGGGACGGCAGATACGCAGTATTTT. It translates to CASSRPTGTADTQYF.

This clone turned up a few times. The chain uses TRBV12-3 or TRBV12-4 and TRBJ1-6; unclear D gene. With 6 bases removed from V and 8 bases from J, the gap between germline ends came to 11 bases. The CDR3 spans 13 residues. The CDR3 DNA reads as TGTGCCAGCAGAGCCATCCTATATTCACCCCTCCACTTT. This gives the protein CASRAILYSPLHF.

The chain employs TRBV2 and TRBJ2-1; the D gene could be TRBD1 or TRBD2 (5 bases each). Trimming removed 1 base from V and 4 bases from J, with 11 bases in between. The CDR3 runs to 15 residues. The germline V gene has CDR1 SNHLY and CDR2 FYNNEI. The CDR3: CASSEGQGAYNEQFF. Written as DNA, the CDR3 is TGTGCCAGCAGTGAAGGGCAGGGAGCTTACAATGAGCAGTTCTTC.

The rearrangement links TRBV3-1 (or the pseudogene TRBV3-2) to TRBJ1-4, with D maybe TRBD1 (5 bases). This CDR3 is built from 14 residues. The V and J ends lost 3 bases and 7 bases respectively, with 12 bases between them. Germline V lookup: CDR1 LGHDT, CDR2 YNNKEL (reference sequence). CDR3 protein: CASSQTVGGEKLFF. The CDR3 nucleotides read TGTGCCAGCAGCCAGACGGTGGGGGGTGAAAAACTGTTTTTT.

The rearrangement joins TRBV29-1 to TRBJ2-1, with D perhaps matching TRBD2 (6 bases). V lost 5 bases and J lost 4, with 15 bases in between. CDR3 length: 14 residues. Germline loops: CDR1 SQVTM, CDR2 ANQGSEA. The CDR3 protein is CSVSMSRGYNEQFF. In DNA form, the CDR3 reads TGCAGCGTTTCCATGTCACGGGGGTACAATGAGCAGTTCTTC.

The rearrangement uses TRBV10-3 and TRBJ2-1; D might be TRBD2 (6 bases). V lost 3 bases and J 5 bases, leaving 14 bases between the germline ends. The CDR3 runs 15 residues. Germline V CDR1 and CDR2: ENHRY, SYGVKD. CDR3 sequence: CAISEISGANNEQFF. The CDR3 DNA reads as TGTGCCATCAGTGAAATTAGCGGAGCTAACAATGAGCAGTTCTTC.

The CDR3 region is CASSSLRTETQYF. The CDR3 DNA is TGTGCCAGCAGCTCCCTCCGGACGGAGACCCAGTACTTC. The gene calls are TRBV7-8 and TRBJ2-5; D not certain. V shed 4 bases and J shed 5 bases, with 11 bases lying between them. Germline loops: CDR1 SGHVS, CDR2 FQNEAQ. The CDR3 covers 13 residues. The entire variable domain, with the rest obtained from reference TRBV7-8 and TRBJ2-5, is as follows: GAGVSQSPRYKVAKRGQDVALRCDPISGHVSLFWYQQALGQGPEFLTYFQNEAQLDKSGLPSDRFFAERPEGSVSTLKIQRTQQEDSAVYLCASSSLRTETQYFGPGTRLLVL.